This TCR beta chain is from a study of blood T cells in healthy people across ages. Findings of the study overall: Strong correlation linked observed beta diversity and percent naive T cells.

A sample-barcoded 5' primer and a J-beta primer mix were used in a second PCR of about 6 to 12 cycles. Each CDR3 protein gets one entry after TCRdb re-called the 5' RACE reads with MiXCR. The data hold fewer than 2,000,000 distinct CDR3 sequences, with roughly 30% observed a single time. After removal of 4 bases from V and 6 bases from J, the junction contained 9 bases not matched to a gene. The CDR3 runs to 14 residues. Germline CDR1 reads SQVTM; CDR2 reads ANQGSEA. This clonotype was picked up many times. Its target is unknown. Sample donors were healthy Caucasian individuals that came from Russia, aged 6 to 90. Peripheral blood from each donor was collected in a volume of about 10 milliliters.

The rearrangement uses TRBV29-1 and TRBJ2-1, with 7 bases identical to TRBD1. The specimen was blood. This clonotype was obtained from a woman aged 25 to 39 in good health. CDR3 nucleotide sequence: TGCAGCGTTGTACGTTTGCGACAGGGCAATGAGCAGTTCTTC. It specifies CSVVRLRQGNEQFF.